Following are 32 T cell receptor beta chains from one sample sequenced in a study of T cell changes during pregnancy in multiple sclerosis. Only in-frame clones appear in the TCRdb table, and some are missing; sequencing was by immunoSEQ multiplex PCR. The data hold 45,000 to 65,000 clones, with 93% observed a single time. The source material was CD8+ T cells from peripheral blood mononuclear cells, sampled in the third trimester of pregnancy. These receptors were obtained from a female donor with multiple sclerosis, enrolled in a pregnancy study.

The chain employs TRBV30 and TRBJ2-1; D remains ambiguous. This CDR3 is 13 amino acids long. V was cut by 1 base and J by 5 bases, with 9 bases left in between. Germline loops: CDR1 GTSNPN, CDR2 SVGIG (reference sequence). DNA of the CDR3: TGTGCCTGGAGTGAAGTAGCCGACAATGAGCAGTTCTTC. The encoded protein is CAWSEVADNEQFF.

This clone has just a few counts. This rearrangement joins TRBV27 to TRBJ1-1; D is unclear. Trimming removed 2 bases at V and 1 base at J, with 5 bases between. The germline V gene has CDR1 MNHEY and CDR2 SMNVEV (reference sequence). This CDR3 contains 13 residues. The CDR3 coding sequence is TGTGCCAGCAGTTTACGGGGGAACACTGAAGCTTTCTTT. As protein: CASSLRGNTEAFF.

The DNA of the CDR3 is TGTGCCAGCAGTCTTAGCGAGGGCCCTGAAGCTTTCTTT. Amino acids: CASSLSEGPEAFF. The chain combines TRBV7-9 with TRBJ1-1; D is unclear. The CDR3 is 13 amino acids. Germline lookup yields CDR1 SEHNR and CDR2 FQNEAQ (reference sequence). V lost 6 bases and J lost 6, with 14 bases in between.

The chain uses TRBV5-6 and TRBJ2-7; 8 nucleotides line up with TRBD2. CDR1 is SGHDT and CDR2 is YYEEEE in the germline V gene. V gave up 1 base and J gave up 2 bases; unmatched junction bases: 5. CDR3 length: 15 amino acids. The CDR3 spells CASSLPPGGPYEQYF. The CDR3 coding sequence is TGTGCCAGCAGCTTGCCGCCGGGAGGGCCCTACGAGCAGTACTTC.

The V gene is TRBV28, the J gene TRBJ2-1, with D possibly being TRBD2 (6 bases). Trimming cost V 7 bases and J 7 bases, with 11 bases left between them. CDR1 and CDR2 from the germline V gene are MDHEN and SYDVKM. This CDR3 has 12 residues. The DNA of the CDR3 is TGTGCCAGCAACCTTGGGGGGAATGAGCAGTTCTTC. Translating gives CASNLGGNEQFF.

This sequence joins TRBV6-4 and TRBJ2-1; 10 bases fit TRBD2. Per the germline V gene, CDR1 is MRHNA and CDR2 is SNTAGT. J was trimmed by 6 bases and V by 3 bases; bases with no gene match: 5. The CDR3 consists of 15 residues. CDR3 nucleotides: TGTGCCAGCAGTGAACGAGCGGGAGGGATCAATGAGCAGTTCTTC. This translates into CASSERAGGINEQFF.

The chain has TRBV27 and TRBJ2-1; 7 bases match TRBD1. CDR3 length: 16 residues. V dropped 2 bases and J dropped 9; count of bases not matched to a gene: 13. CDR1 MNHEY and CDR2 SMNVEV come from the germline V gene (reference sequence). The CDR3, as DNA: TGTGCCAGCAGTTTACCCCGGACAGGTAGGGTCAGTGAGCAGTTCTTC. Protein: CASSLPRTGRVSEQFF.

The V gene is TRBV2, the J gene TRBJ2-7; maybe TRBD2 (5 bases). Trimming took 2 bases from V and 3 from J, leaving 14 bases between them. Germline loops: CDR1 SNHLY, CDR2 FYNNEI. This CDR3 region has 15 residues. The CDR3 reads CASSEWRLTRYEQYF. The CDR3 nucleotides are TGTGCCAGCAGTGAATGGAGGCTGACTCGCTACGAGCAGTACTTC.

The V and J genes are TRBV6-5 and TRBJ1-3; no reliable D call. CDR1 MNHEY and CDR2 SVGAGI come from the germline V gene. With 6 bases removed from V and 0 bases from J, the gap between germline ends came to 9 bases. CDR3 size: 14 residues. Here the CDR3 DNA reads TGTGCCAGCAGCGAAACAAGCTCTGGAAACACCATATATTTT. It translates to CASSETSSGNTIYF.

The chain has TRBV29-1 and TRBJ1-2; D might be TRBD1 (6 bases). Germline-derived CDR1 and CDR2 are SQVTM and ANQGSEA. CDR3 length equals 12 residues. Trimming stripped 3 bases from V and 9 bases from J, with 14 bases between. The CDR3 nucleotides are TGCAGCGTTGATACGGGGGGCGTCAGCTACACCTTC. Translated: CSVDTGGVSYTF.

This clone was seen a single time. The rearrangement joins TRBV29-1 to TRBJ2-7; TRBD2 matches 11 bases. V lost 4 bases and J lost 4; bases outside the gene matches: 15. Germline V gene data show CDR1 as SQVTM and CDR2 as ANQGSEA. This CDR3 spans 17 amino acids. CDR3 nucleotides: TGCAGCGTTGTGGCCGCCTTAGCGGGAGGGCCAGCATACGAGCAGTACTTC. This encodes CSVVAALAGGPAYEQYF.

The J gene is TRBJ1-2, the V gene TRBV7-9; TRBD1 is a possible D gene (5 bases). V was trimmed by 7 bases and J by 6 bases, leaving 18 bases between them. Germline values: CDR1 SEHNR, CDR2 FQNEAQ (reference sequence). The CDR3 contains 14 residues. The CDR3 sequence: CASTTVAGWNGYTF. As DNA, the CDR3 is TGTGCCAGCACAACCGTGGCAGGGTGGAATGGCTACACCTTC.

The chain carries TRBV19 and TRBJ2-5, with 7 bases aligning to TRBD2. The CDR3 is 12 residues long. Trimming at V came to 6 bases and at J to 5 bases, leaving 3 bases not matched to a gene. From germline, CDR1 is LNHDA and CDR2 SQIVND (reference sequence). The CDR3 protein is CASRGEGETQYF. CDR3 DNA: TGTGCCAGTAGGGGGGAGGGGGAGACCCAGTACTTC.

This rearrangement joins TRBV28 to TRBJ1-2; 7 positions agree with TRBD1. The V gene end was trimmed by 2 bases and the J gene end by 7 bases; junction bases not matched to a gene: 4. This CDR3 region has 13 residues. The germline gives CDR1 MDHEN, CDR2 SYDVKM. CDR3 sequence: CASSLEGALGYTF. In DNA, the CDR3 is TGTGCCAGCAGTTTAGAGGGGGCTCTTGGCTACACCTTC.

The sample holds a few counts of this clone. The rearrangement uses TRBV4-1 and TRBJ2-7, with TRBD2 matching over 12 bases. With 2 bases clipped from V and 1 base from J, the junction kept 3 bases outside the gene matches. The germline CDR1 and CDR2 sequences are MGHRA and YSYEKL. The CDR3 runs to 16 residues. The CDR3 loop is CASSQRTSGTSYEQYF. The CDR3 nucleotides are TGCGCCAGCAGCCAACGGACTAGCGGGACATCCTACGAGCAGTACTTC.

This chain uses TRBV19 with TRBJ1-3; D not resolved. The CDR3 consists of 14 residues. Germline V gene lookup returns CDR1 LNHDA and CDR2 SQIVND (reference sequence). V was trimmed by 3 bases and J by 3 bases, leaving 9 bases between them. The CDR3 reads CASSMWPDGNTIYF. In DNA, the CDR3 is TGTGCCAGTAGTATGTGGCCCGATGGAAACACCATATATTTT.

The J gene is TRBJ2-2, the V gene TRBV5-1, with TRBD1 matching 7 bases. CDR3 size: 16 residues. V lost 4 bases, J lost 4 bases, and 10 bases stayed unmatched. Germline V gene lookup returns CDR1 SGHRS and CDR2 YFSETQ. The CDR3: CASSPRQGLTTGELFF. The DNA of the CDR3 is TGCGCCAGCAGCCCCCGACAGGGTTTGACCACCGGGGAGCTGTTTTTT.

This clone occurred once. This chain links TRBV19 with TRBJ2-7; 7 bases are a match to TRBD2. Looked up from germline, CDR1 is LNHDA and CDR2 is SQIVND (reference sequence). The CDR3 is 13 amino acids. The V segment lost 6 bases and the J segment 1 base; nucleotides outside the gene matches: 3. The CDR3 sequence is CASSPGGSYEQYF. The CDR3, as DNA: TGTGCCAGTAGCCCGGGGGGATCCTACGAGCAGTACTTC.

J is TRBJ2-2 and V is TRBV2; TRBD2 matches at 11 bases. The CDR3 has 17 residues. CDR1 SNHLY and CDR2 FYNNEI come from the germline V gene. The J segment lost 9 bases and the V segment lost 1 base, leaving 10 bases of the junction unmatched. The CDR3 loop is CASSEVRLAGGERELFF. Here the CDR3 DNA reads TGTGCCAGCAGTGAAGTAAGGCTAGCGGGAGGAGAACGGGAGCTGTTTTTT.

The chain links TRBV28 to TRBJ2-1, with TRBD2 identical over 9 bases. After removal of 10 bases from V and 3 bases from J, the junction contained 13 bases not matched to a gene. CDR1 is MDHEN, CDR2 SYDVKM, per germline. CDR3 length: 16 amino acids. The CDR3 sequence: CATRRGGRAIYNEQFF. CDR3 nucleotides: TGTGCCACCAGACGAGGCGGGAGGGCCATCTACAATGAGCAGTTCTTC. The full variable domain, with the rest looked up from reference TRBV28 and TRBJ2-1, is DVKVTQSSRYLVKRTGEKVFLECVQDMDHENMFWYRQDPGLGLRLIYFSYDVKMKEKGDIPEGYSVSREKKERFSLILESASTNQTSMYLCATRRGGRAIYNEQFFGPGTRLTVL.

The chain joins TRBV27 to TRBJ2-7; D perhaps matches TRBD1 (7 bases). V lost 5 bases and J 0 bases, leaving 17 bases between the germline ends. Germline CDR1 and CDR2: MNHEY and SMNVEV (reference sequence). The CDR3 has 16 amino acids. The CDR3 sequence is CASSPIRRDSSYEQYF. The CDR3 region has the DNA TGTGCCAGCAGTCCAATTCGGCGGGACAGCTCCTACGAGCAGTACTTC.

This chain joins TRBV19 and TRBJ2-7; a weak D match, TRBD2 (5 bases). V was clipped by 2 bases and J by 2 bases, with 13 bases between them. The CDR3 has 15 amino acids. Germline CDR1 reads LNHDA; CDR2 reads SQIVND (reference sequence). The DNA for the CDR3 is TGTGCCAGTAGTATAAGGGCAGGACTGACCTACGAGCAGTACTTC. Amino acids: CASSIRAGLTYEQYF.

The V gene is TRBV4-1, the J gene TRBJ2-3, with 8 bases that match TRBD1. The J segment lost 8 bases and the V segment lost 6 bases, leaving 13 bases of the junction unmatched. Germline CDR1 reads MGHRA; CDR2 reads YSYEKL. The CDR3 runs to 15 residues. CDR3 sequence reads: CASSPPGQDTGTQYF. The CDR3 bases are TGCGCCAGCAGTCCTCCGGGACAGGACACTGGTACGCAGTATTTT.

The chain couples TRBV18 to TRBJ1-2; 7 positions agree with TRBD1. CDR1 is KGHSH and CDR2 is LQKENI in the germline V gene. V lost 3 bases to trimming and J lost 4 bases; unmatched junction nucleotides: 11. CDR3 length equals 16 residues. The CDR3 DNA follows: TGTGCCAGCTCACCCGGGACAGCAGCTTTCGGCTATGGCTACACCTTC. Its translation is CASSPGTAAFGYGYTF.

The J gene is TRBJ1-1, the V gene TRBV30; the D is unclear. This CDR3 is 14 amino acids long. The V end lost 6 bases, the J end lost 5 bases, and 19 bases lay between the germline ends. Germline loops: CDR1 GTSNPN, CDR2 SVGIG (reference sequence). The CDR3 DNA follows: TGTGCCTGCTCCCCCCGCGGGGTCTGGACTGAAGCTTTCTTT. It translates to CACSPRGVWTEAFF. The entire variable domain, with the rest obtained from reference TRBV30 and TRBJ1-1, is as follows: SQTIHQWPATLVQPVGSPLSLECTVEGTSNPNLYWYRQAAGRGLQLLFYSVGIGQISSEVPQNLSASRPQDRQFILSSKKLLLSDSGFYLCACSPRGVWTEAFFGQGTRLTVV.

The chain employs TRBV7-8 and TRBJ1-1; D may be TRBD1 (5 bases). CDR3 length: 16 amino acids. CDR1 is SGHVS, CDR2 FQNEAQ, per germline. Trimming shortened V by 0 bases and J by 0 bases, and 11 bases separated the two germline ends. The CDR3 loop reads CASSLAYDRMNTEAFF. The CDR3 DNA is TGTGCCAGCAGCTTAGCGTATGACAGAATGAACACTGAAGCTTTCTTT.

The V and J genes are TRBV5-6 and TRBJ1-2; 11 positions agree with TRBD1. The V and J ends lost 2 bases and 4 bases, in that order; junction bases with no gene match: 10. The CDR3 totals 17 residues. Germline CDR1 SGHDT, CDR2 YYEEEE. The CDR3 DNA sequence: TGTGCCAGCAGCTTAAGGTCAGAGGACAGGGGGCCCTATGGCTACACCTTC. Translation gives CASSLRSEDRGPYGYTF.

The CDR3: CASSITLAGAFGELFF. The CDR3 nucleotides read TGTGCCAGTAGTATTACACTAGCGGGAGCGTTCGGGGAGCTGTTTTTT. J is TRBJ2-2 and V is TRBV19; 11 positions match TRBD2. Per the germline V gene, CDR1 is LNHDA and CDR2 is SQIVND (reference sequence). V dropped 3 bases and J dropped 7; count of bases not matched to a gene: 7. The CDR3 contains 16 residues.

The rearrangement uses TRBV9 and TRBJ2-3, with D possibly matching TRBD1 (6 bases). The V end lost 3 bases, the J end lost 5 bases, and 10 bases lay between the germline ends. Germline CDR1 SGDLS, CDR2 YYNGEE. The CDR3 is 13 amino acids. This chain's CDR3 is CASSEQGKDTQYF. CDR3 nucleotides: TGTGCCAGCAGCGAACAGGGTAAAGATACGCAGTATTTT.

V gene TRBV15 combines with J gene TRBJ1-1, with D perhaps TRBD1 (5 bases). Trimming stripped 0 bases from V and 4 bases from J, with 15 bases between. Germline V lookup: CDR1 LNHNV, CDR2 YYDKDF (reference sequence). The CDR3 is 16 amino acids. CDR3 region: CATSRDRRGRGTEAFF. The CDR3 DNA reads TGTGCCACCAGCAGAGATCGAAGGGGCCGCGGCACTGAAGCTTTCTTT.

The chain combines TRBV19 with TRBJ2-1, with 7 bases that match TRBD1. The V segment lost 3 bases and the J segment 5 bases; nucleotides outside the gene matches: 1. This CDR3 has 13 amino acids. The V gene's germline CDR1 is LNHDA and CDR2 SQIVND (reference sequence). CDR3 in DNA: TGTGCCAGTAGTATGACAGGGAACAATGAGCAGTTCTTC. Amino acids: CASSMTGNNEQFF.

V is TRBV28 and J is TRBJ2-6; TRBD1 might be the D (6 bases). Per germline, CDR1 MDHEN and CDR2 SYDVKM. The CDR3 has 16 residues. V shed 6 bases and J shed 0 bases, with 12 bases lying between them. The CDR3 DNA is TGTGCCAGCAGCCCGACAGGTTTCTCTGGGGCCAACGTCCTGACTTTC. Translating it yields CASSPTGFSGANVLTF.